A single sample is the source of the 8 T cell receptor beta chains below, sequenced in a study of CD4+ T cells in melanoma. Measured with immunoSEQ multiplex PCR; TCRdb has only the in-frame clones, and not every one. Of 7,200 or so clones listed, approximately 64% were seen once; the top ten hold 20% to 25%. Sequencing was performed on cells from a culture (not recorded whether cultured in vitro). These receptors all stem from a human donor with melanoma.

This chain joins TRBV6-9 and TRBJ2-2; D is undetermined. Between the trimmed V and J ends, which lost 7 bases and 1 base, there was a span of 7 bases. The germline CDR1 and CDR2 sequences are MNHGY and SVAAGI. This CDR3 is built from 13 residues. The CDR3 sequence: CASTTGNTGELFF. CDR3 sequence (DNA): TGTGCCAGCACTACCGGGAACACCGGGGAGCTGTTTTTT.

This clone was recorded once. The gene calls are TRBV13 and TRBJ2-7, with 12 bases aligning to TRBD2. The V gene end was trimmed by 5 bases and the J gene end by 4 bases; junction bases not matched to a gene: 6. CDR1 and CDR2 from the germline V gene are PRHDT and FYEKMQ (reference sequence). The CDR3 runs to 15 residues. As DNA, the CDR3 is TGTGCCAGCAGCCTCGGACTAGCGGGGTCGTACGAGCAGTACTTC. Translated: CASSLGLAGSYEQYF.

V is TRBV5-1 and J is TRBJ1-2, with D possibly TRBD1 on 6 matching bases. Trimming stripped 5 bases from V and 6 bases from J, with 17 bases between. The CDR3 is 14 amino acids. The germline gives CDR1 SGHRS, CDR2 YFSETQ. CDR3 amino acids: CASRVTGRQDGYTF. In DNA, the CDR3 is TGCGCCAGCAGGGTCACAGGAAGACAGGATGGCTACACCTTC.

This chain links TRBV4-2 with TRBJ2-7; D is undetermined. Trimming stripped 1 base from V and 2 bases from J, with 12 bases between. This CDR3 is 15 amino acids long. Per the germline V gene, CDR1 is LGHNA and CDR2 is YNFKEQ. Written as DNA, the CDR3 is TGTGCCAGCAGCCAAGCTCTTCGAGACACCTACGAGCAGTACTTC. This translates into CASSQALRDTYEQYF.

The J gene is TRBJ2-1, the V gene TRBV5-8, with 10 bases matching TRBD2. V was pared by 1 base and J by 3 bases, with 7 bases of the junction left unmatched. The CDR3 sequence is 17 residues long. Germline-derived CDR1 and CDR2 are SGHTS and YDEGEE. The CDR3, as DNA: TGTGCCAGCAGCTTGTTTCGAAAGCGGGGGGGCTACAATGAGCAGTTCTTC. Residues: CASSLFRKRGGYNEQFF.

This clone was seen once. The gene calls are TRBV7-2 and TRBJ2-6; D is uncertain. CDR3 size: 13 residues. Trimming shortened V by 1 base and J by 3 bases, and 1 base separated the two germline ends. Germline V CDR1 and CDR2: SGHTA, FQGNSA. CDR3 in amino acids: CASSLGGANVLTF. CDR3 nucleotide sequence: TGTGCCAGCAGCTTAGGTGGGGCCAACGTCCTGACTTTC.

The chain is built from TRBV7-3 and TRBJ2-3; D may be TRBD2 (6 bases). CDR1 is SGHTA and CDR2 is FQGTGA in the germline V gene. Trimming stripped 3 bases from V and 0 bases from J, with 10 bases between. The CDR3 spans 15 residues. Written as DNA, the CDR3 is TGTGCCAGCAGCTTGGGACTTACTAGCACAGATACGCAGTATTTT. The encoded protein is CASSLGLTSTDTQYF.

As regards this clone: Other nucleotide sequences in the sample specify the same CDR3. The chain's CDR3 is CASSLLRDQPQHF. In DNA, the CDR3 is TGTGCCAGCAGTCTTCTTAGGGATCAGCCCCAGCATTTT. The chain links TRBV12-3 or TRBV12-4 to TRBJ1-5; D remains unclear. This CDR3 comprises 13 residues. V lost 5 bases to trimming and J lost 5 bases, with 10 bases between them.